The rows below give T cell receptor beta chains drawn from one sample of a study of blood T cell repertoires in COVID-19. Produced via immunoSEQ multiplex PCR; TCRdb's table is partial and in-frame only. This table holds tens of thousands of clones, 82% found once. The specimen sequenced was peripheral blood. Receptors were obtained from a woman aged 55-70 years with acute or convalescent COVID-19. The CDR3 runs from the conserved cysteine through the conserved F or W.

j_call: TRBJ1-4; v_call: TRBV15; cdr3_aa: CATSRDFTRATNEKLFF
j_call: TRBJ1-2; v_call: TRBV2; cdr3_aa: CASSEVGSDNYGYTF
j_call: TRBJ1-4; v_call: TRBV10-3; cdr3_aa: CATRPVATNEKLFF
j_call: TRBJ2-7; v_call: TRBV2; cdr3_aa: CASRRTGGAYEQYF
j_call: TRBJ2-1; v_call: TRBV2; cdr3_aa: CASSSTLGNEQFF
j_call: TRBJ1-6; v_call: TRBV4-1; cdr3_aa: CASSQVPLRRAGLDSPLHF
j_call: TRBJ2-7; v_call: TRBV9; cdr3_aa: CASSGSGSGTYEQYF
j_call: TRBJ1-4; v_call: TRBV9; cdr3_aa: CASSVDAGTNEKLFF
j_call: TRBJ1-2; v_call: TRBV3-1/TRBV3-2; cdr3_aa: CASSQASSYGYTF
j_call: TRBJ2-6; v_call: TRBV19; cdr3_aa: CASSIERGSGANVLTF
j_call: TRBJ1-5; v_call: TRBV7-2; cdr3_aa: CASSLRQGNQPQHF
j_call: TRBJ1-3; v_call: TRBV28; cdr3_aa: CASRRRTGISGNTIYF
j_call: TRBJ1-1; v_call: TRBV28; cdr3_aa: CASSSLGGRMNTEAFF
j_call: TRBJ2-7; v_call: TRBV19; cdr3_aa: CASRPTENNYEQYF
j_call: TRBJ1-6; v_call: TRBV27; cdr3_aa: CASSASGQINSPLHF
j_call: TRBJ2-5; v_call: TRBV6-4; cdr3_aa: CASSSGKTQYF
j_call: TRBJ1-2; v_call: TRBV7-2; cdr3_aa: CASTDSDSDNYGYTF
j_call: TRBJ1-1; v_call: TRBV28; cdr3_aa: CASEDRYTEAFF
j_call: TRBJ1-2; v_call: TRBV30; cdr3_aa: CAWSVLPYGYTF
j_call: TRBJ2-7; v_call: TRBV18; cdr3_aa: CASSPTAELYEQYF
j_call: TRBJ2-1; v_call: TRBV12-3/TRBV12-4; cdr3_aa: CASSLGSEQFF
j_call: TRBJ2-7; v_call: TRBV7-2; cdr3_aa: CASSEGGQGISYEQYF
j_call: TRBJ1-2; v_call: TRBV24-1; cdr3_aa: CASSQGLNYGYTF
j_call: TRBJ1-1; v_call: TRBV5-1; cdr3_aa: CASRPTGTGTTEAFF
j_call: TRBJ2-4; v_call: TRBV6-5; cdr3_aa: CASRSGGAAKNIQYF
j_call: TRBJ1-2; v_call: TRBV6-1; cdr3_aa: CASSEPGGVSYGYTF
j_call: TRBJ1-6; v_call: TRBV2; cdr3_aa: CANGGGQGISPLHF
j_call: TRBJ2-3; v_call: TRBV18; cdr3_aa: CASSREAGTQYF
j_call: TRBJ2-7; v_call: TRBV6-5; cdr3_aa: CASNYGTSGINEQYF
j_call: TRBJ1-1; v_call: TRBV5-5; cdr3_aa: CASRLDPSRDTEAFF
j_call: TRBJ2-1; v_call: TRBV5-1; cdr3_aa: CASSLGQAGARYNEQFF
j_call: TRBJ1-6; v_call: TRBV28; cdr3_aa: CASSLWDRHNSPLHF
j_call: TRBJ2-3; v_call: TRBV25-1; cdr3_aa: CASKGGRALTDTQYF
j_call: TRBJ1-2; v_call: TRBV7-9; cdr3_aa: CASSLEGGGSHGYTF
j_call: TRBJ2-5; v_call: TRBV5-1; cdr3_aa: CASRNGGTGETQYF
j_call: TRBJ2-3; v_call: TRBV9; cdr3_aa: CASSSTRGIDTQYF
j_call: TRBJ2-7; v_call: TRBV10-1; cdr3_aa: CASSRQGGEQYF
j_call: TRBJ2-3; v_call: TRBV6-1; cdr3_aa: CASSERGGLDTQYF
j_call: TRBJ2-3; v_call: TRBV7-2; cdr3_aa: CASSLASGRVTDTQYF
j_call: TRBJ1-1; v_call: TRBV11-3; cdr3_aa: CASSPGTLNTEAFF
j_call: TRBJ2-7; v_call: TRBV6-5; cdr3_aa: CASSYPGTGEQYF
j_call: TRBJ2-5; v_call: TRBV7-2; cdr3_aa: CASSLVLTETQYF
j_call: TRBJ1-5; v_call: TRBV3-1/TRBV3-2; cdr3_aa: CASSGGYSNQPQHF